This T cell receptor (beta chain) was identified during a study of breast tumors, draining lymph nodes, adjacent tissues (dated by TCRdb to the mid-2010s). With respect to the entire study: In breast cancer patients, the study compared the TCR beta repertoires of tumor, adjacent nontumor tissue and axillary lymph nodes. The study was designed to assess the relationships and possible T-cell exchange between tumor, surrounding tissue and draining lymph node repertoires in human breast cancer. Here is what the overall study found, with its caveats: The similarity between tumor and nontumor tissue repertoires was significantly greater in luminal-like breast cancer than in basal-like breast cancer. A scenario in which most tumor T cells derive from the lymph node and then expand within tumor tissue was judged to be consistent with the data. The study presented the conclusion that tumor T cells originate in lymph nodes as consistent with a hypothesis, not as something directly demonstrated. Tumors showed preferential V and J gene usage, and their T-cell repertoire diversity fell below that of lymph nodes yet above that of nontumor tissue.

Sequencing used an Illumina HiSeq 2000. Multiplex PCR amplification was used to generate the TCR beta chain libraries. The amplified TCR beta chain products were analyzed by high-throughput sequencing. Through fastp at Q25 and MiXCR, TCRdb rebuilt clones from the public reads, retaining in-frame beta chains. Rows with one shared CDR3 protein collapse into an entry with the most common genes and DNA. The sample table shows some 130,000 distinct CDR3 sequences, and around 20% are seen once. The ten largest clones represent roughly 2% of the sample. For CDR1 and CDR2, the germline V gene lists MDHEN and SYDVKM. The cysteine opens and the phenylalanine closes a CDR3 of 13 amino acids. Just CDR3 DNA is preserved here, 39 bases in frame from base 1. V is pared back by 10 bases and J by 0 bases, with 13 bases lying between the germline termini. The lymph node samples were taken from the axillary draining lymph nodes of breast cancer patients.

As regards this clonotype: Its target antigen remains unknown. Per-nucleotide qualities are absent, and no much larger clonotype sits a single base away.

Source material: axillary lymph node tissue. The sequence derives from a female donor with breast cancer. Some clones in this sample may be carry-over from other donors' samples. The V and J segments used are TRBV28 and TRBJ2-7; no D segment can be confidently identified. This receptor has the CDR3 CATRRQSSYEQYF. In nucleotides, the sequence is TGTGCCACCCGACGGCAGTCCTCCTACGAGCAGTACTTC.